This T cell receptor beta chain comes out of a study of blood T cells in healthy people across ages. Study-level points and caveats: As age increased, TCR beta diversity per million T cells fell in a roughly linear fashion. Diversity estimated from one million T cells was considered an underestimate. Versus aged donors, long-lived donors had higher diversity and more naive CD4+ cells. Lack of knowledge of donor CMV status possibly confounded expanded clonotype changes.

A J-beta primer mix and a sample-barcoded 5' primer were used in a second PCR of about 7 to 12 cycles. TCRdb called the 5' RACE reads again in MiXCR, with one record for every CDR3 protein. The sample has approximately 830,000 distinct CDR3 sequences, 55% to 65% seen once. This clonotype has a single count. Its cognate antigen is unknown. This CDR3 has 15 residues. V lost 2 bases to trimming and J lost 7 bases, with 15 bases between them. The chain recombines TRBV12-3 or TRBV12-4 with TRBJ2-1; TRBD1 or TRBD2 may be the D gene (6 bases each). Sequencing was carried out using blood. The origin of this receptor is a man under 40 in good health. The CDR3 spells CASSLIGTGANEQFF. DNA for the CDR3: TGTGCCAGCAGTTTAATCGGAACGGGGGCGAATGAGCAGTTCTTC.